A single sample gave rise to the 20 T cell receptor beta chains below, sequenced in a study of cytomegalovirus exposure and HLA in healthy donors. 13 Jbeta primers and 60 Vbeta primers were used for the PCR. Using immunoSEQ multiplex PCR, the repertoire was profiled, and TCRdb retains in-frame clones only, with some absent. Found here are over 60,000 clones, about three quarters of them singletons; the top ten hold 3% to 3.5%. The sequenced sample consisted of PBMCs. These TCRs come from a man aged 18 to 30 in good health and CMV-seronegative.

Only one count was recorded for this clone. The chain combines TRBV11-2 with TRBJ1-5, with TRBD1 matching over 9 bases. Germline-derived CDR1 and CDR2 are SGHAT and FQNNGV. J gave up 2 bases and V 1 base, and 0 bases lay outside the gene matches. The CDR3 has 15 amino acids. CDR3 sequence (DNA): TGTGCCAGCAGCTTAGGGACAGGGGGCAATCAGCCCCAGCATTTT. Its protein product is CASSLGTGGNQPQHF.

In nucleotides, the CDR3 is TGTGCCAGCAGCTTGGCCCGACAGGTTCGGGACGAGCAGTACGTC. It encodes CASSLARQVRDEQYV. The gene calls are TRBV5-6 and TRBJ2-7, with D possibly matching TRBD1 (6 bases). Trimming pared 0 bases from V and 5 bases from J, leaving 15 bases between. The CDR3 is made up of 15 amino acids. Per germline, CDR1 SGHDT and CDR2 YYEEEE.

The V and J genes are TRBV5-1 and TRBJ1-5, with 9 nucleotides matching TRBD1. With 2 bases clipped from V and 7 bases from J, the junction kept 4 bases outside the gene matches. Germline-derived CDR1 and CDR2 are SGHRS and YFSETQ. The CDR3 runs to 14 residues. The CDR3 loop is CASSLGQGRQPQHF. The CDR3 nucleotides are TGCGCCAGCAGCTTAGGACAGGGGAGGCAGCCCCAGCATTTT.

The CDR3 DNA follows: TGTGCCAGCAGTTTAAATCCCGACACTGAAGCTTTCTTT. Encoded protein: CASSLNPDTEAFF. This rearrangement joins TRBV27 to TRBJ1-1; D is unresolved. The germline gives CDR1 MNHEY, CDR2 SMNVEV (reference sequence). The ends were cut back, 2 bases at V and 3 bases at J, with 7 bases in the middle. The CDR3 runs to 13 residues.

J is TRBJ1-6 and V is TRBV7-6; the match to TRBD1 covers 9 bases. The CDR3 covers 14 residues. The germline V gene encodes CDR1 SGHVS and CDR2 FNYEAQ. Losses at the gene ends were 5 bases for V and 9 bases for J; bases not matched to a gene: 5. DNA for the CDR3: TGTGCCAGCAGCCTACAGGGGGCTTTTTCACCCCTCCACTTT. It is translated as CASSLQGAFSPLHF.

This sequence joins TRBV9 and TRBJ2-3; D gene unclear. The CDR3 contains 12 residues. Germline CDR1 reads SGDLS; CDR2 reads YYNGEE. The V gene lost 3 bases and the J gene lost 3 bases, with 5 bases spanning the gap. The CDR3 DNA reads TGTGCCAGCAGCGCCTATACAGATACGCAGTATTTT. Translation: CASSAYTDTQYF. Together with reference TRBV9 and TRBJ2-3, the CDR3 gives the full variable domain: DSGVTQTPKHLITATGQRVTLRCSPRSGDLSVYWYQQSLDQGLQFLIQYYNGEERAKGNILERFSAQQFPDLHSELNLSSLELGDSALYFCASSAYTDTQYFGPGTRLTVL.

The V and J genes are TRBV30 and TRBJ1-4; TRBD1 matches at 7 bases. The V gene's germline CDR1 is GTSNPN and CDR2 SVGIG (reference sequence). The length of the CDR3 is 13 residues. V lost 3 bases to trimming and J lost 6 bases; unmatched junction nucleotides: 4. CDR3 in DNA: TGTGCCTGGAGGGGGGACAGCCATGAAAAACTGTTTTTT. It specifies CAWRGDSHEKLFF.

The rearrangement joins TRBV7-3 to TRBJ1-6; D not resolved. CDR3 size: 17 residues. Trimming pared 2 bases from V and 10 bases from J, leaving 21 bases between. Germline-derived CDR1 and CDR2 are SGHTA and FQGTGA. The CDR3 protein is CASSLARLPILPSPLHF. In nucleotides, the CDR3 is TGTGCCAGCAGCTTAGCCCGACTACCAATTTTGCCCTCACCCCTCCACTTT.

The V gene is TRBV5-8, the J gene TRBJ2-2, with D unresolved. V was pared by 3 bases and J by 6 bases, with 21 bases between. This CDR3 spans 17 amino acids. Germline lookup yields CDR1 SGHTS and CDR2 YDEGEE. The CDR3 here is CASSSNTGTQYPGELFF. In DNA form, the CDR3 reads TGTGCCAGCAGCTCGAACACCGGAACACAGTACCCCGGGGAGCTGTTTTTT.

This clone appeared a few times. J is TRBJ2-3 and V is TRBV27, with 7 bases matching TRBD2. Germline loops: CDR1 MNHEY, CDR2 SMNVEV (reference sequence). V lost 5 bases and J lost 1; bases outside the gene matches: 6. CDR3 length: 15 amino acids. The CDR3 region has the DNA TGTGCCAGCAGTCCCCCGGGGGGTGGCACAGATACGCAGTATTTT. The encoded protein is CASSPPGGGTDTQYF.

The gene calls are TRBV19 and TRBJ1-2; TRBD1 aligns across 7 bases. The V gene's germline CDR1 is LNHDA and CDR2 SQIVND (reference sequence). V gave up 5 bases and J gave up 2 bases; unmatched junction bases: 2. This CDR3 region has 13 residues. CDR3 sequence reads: CASSGQANYGYTF. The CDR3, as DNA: TGTGCCAGTAGTGGACAGGCGAACTATGGCTACACCTTC.

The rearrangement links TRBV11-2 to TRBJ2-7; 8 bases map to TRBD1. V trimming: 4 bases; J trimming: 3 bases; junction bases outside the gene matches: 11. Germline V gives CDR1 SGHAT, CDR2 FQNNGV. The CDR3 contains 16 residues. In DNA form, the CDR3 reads TGTGCCAGCAGCTGGACTGGACAGGGCCTTGGCTACGAGCAGTACTTC. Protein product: CASSWTGQGLGYEQYF. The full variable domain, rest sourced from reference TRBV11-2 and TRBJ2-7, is EAGVAQSPRYKIIEKRQSVAFWCNPISGHATLYWYQQILGQGPKLLIQFQNNGVVDDSQLPKDRFSAERLKGVDSTLKIQPAKLEDSAVYLCASSWTGQGLGYEQYFGPGTRLTVT.

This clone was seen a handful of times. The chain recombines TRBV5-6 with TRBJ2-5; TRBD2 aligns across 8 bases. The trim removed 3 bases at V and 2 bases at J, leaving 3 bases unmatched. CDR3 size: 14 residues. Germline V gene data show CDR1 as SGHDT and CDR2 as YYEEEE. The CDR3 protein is CASSSIAGQETQYF. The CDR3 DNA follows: TGTGCCAGCAGCTCGATAGCGGGACAAGAGACCCAGTACTTC. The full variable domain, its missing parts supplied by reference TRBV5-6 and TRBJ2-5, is DAGVTQSPTHLIKTRGQQVTLRCSPKSGHDTVSWYQQALGQGPQFIFQYYEEEERQRGNFPDRFSGHQFPNYSSELNVNALLLGDSALYLCASSSIAGQETQYFGPGTRLLVL.

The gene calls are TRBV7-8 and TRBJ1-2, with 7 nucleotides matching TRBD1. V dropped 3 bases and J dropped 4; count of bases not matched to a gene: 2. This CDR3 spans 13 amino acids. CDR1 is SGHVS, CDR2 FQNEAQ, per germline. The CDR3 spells CASSLGQTYGYTF. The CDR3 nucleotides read TGTGCCAGCAGCTTGGGACAGACCTATGGCTACACCTTC.

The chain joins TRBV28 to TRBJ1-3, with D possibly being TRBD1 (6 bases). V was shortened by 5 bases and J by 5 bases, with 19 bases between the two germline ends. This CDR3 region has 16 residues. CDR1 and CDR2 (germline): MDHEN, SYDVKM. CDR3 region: CASSLPRGPDRNTIYF. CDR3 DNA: TGTGCCAGCAGTCTCCCCAGGGGTCCGGATAGAAACACCATATATTTT. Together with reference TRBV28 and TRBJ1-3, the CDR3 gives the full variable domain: DVKVTQSSRYLVKRTGEKVFLECVQDMDHENMFWYRQDPGLGLRLIYFSYDVKMKEKGDIPEGYSVSREKKERFSLILESASTNQTSMYLCASSLPRGPDRNTIYFGEGSWLTVV.

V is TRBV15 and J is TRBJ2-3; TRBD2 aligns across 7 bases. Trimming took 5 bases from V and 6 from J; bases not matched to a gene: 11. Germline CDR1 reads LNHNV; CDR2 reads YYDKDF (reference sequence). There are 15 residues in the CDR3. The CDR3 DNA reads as TGTGCCACCAGCCGCTCTCGATTACTAGCGGATACGCAGTATTTT. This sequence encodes CATSRSRLLADTQYF. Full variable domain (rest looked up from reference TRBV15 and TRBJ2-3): DAMVIQNPRYQVTQFGKPVTLSCSQTLNHNVMYWYQQKSSQAPKLLFHYYDKDFNNEADTPDNFQSRRPNTSFCFLDIRSPGLGDTAMYLCATSRSRLLADTQYFGPGTRLTVL.

The CDR3 here is CASSQEDRVYGYTF. The CDR3 coding sequence is TGCGCCAGCAGCCAGGAGGACAGGGTGTATGGCTACACCTTC. This chain joins TRBV4-1 and TRBJ1-2; 8 nucleotides line up with TRBD1. This CDR3 is built from 14 residues. Germline V lookup: CDR1 MGHRA, CDR2 YSYEKL. The ends lost 3 bases at V and 5 bases at J; junction bases unmatched: 5.

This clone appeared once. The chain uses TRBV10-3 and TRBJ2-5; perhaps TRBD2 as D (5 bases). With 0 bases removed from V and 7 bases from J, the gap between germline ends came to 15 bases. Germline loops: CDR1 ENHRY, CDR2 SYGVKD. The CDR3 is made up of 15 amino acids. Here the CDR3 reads CAISESTSASGTQYF. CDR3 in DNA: TGTGCCATCAGTGAGTCGACGTCGGCGAGCGGGACCCAGTACTTC.

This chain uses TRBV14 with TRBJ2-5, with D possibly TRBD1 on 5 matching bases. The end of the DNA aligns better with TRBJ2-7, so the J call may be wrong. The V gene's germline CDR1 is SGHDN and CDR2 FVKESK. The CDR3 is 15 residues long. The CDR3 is CASSQAVQGLNEQYF. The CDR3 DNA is TGTGCCAGCAGCCAAGCCGTGCAGGGTCTCAACGAGCAGTACTTC.

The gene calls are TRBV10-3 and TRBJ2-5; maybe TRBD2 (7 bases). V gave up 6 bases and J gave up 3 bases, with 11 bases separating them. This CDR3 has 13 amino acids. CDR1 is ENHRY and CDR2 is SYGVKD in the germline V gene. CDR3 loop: CAISGGPKETQYF. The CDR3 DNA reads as TGTGCCATCAGCGGGGGGCCAAAAGAGACCCAGTACTTC.